Following are 19 T cell receptor beta chains from one sample sequenced in a study of CD8+CD57+ T cells in acquired aplastic anemia. Genomic DNA served as template for TCR beta VDJ and CDR3 profiling. Using its own MiXCR run on the reads, TCRdb lists one record per CDR3 protein. This table holds around 430,000 distinct CDR3 sequences, approximately 32% found once. Patients included in sequencing had previously demonstrated CD8+CD57+ cell expansion by flow cytometry. Material for sequencing was sorted CD4+, CD8+, or CD8+CD57+ T cells (not recorded which) from PBMCs. The source is a human donor with aplastic anemia.

As for this clonotype: Given a much more abundant clone one base away, this may be a read error. The CDR3 does not close with the conserved phenylalanine or tryptophan, likely indicating a read error. The V call is TRBV10-1, the J call TRBJ1-5; TRBD1 matches 7 bases. The CDR3 has 15 amino acids. Germline V gene sequence: CDR1 WNHNN, CDR2 SYGVQD (reference sequence). The trim removed 0 bases at V and 6 bases at J, leaving 5 bases unmatched. In DNA, the CDR3 is TGCGCCAGCAGTGAGTCAGGGGGCCGTATTCAGCCCCAGCATTAT. Its translation: CASSESGGRIQPQHY.

This clonotype was observed a few times. The junction does not match germline at one end; this may be a read error. The chain carries TRBV4-1 and TRBJ1-5; D unresolved. CDR3 length: 15 amino acids. The germline CDR1 and CDR2 sequences are MGHRA and YSYEKL. CDR3 nucleotide sequence: TGTGCCAGCAGACTAAATACTGTCGGCAATCAGCCCCAGCATTTT. Translated: CASRLNTVGNQPQHF.

This clonotype has more than one count but fewer than ten. V is TRBV10-2 and J is TRBJ2-7, with 7 bases that match TRBD2. Germline trimming cut 0 bases from V and 8 bases from J; bases unmatched to any gene: 10. The CDR3 consists of 15 residues. Germline V gene lookup returns CDR1 WSHSY and CDR2 SAAADI. CDR3 residues: CASSESGGDQPQQYF. The CDR3 DNA is TGCGCCAGCAGTGAGTCTGGGGGGGACCAGCCCCAGCAGTACTTC.

This clonotype was counted ten times or more. V gene TRBV25-1 combines with J gene TRBJ2-7; TRBD1 agrees at 7 bases. V trimming: 5 bases; J trimming: 7 bases; junction bases outside the gene matches: 11. CDR1 is MGHDK and CDR2 is SYGVNS in the germline V gene. The CDR3 spans 14 residues. CDR3 in amino acids: CASSPVTGAGEQYF. The CDR3 coding sequence is TGTGCCAGCAGTCCCGTTACAGGGGCTGGTGAGCAGTACTTC.

The sample holds a few counts of this clonotype. This chain links TRBV2 with TRBJ1-5; no firm D call. The CDR3 spans 15 residues. CDR1 is SNHLY and CDR2 is FYNNEI in the germline V gene. Trimming pared 1 base from V and 2 bases from J, leaving 9 bases between. The CDR3: CASSEGVSGNQPQHF. DNA for the CDR3: TGTGCCAGCAGTGAAGGGGTTTCGGGCAATCAGCCCCAGCATTTT. Combining the CDR3 with reference TRBV2 and TRBJ1-5 gives the whole variable domain EPEVTQTPSHQVTQMGQEVILRCVPISNHLYFYWYRQILGQKVEFLVSFYNNEISEKSEIFDDQFSVERPDGSNFTLKIRSTKLEDSAMYFCASSEGVSGNQPQHFGDGTRLSIL.

This clonotype was counted a few times. The chain is built from TRBV20-1 and TRBJ1-3, with 7 bases aligning to TRBD1. Germline V gene data show CDR1 as DFQATT and CDR2 as SNEGSKA (reference sequence). The J segment lost 1 base and the V segment lost 5 bases, leaving 17 bases of the junction unmatched. The CDR3 runs 18 residues. For the CDR3, the DNA is TGCAGTGCTCTGACAGGGTTTCTACGGGGAACTTCTGGAAACACCATATATTTT. It codes for CSALTGFLRGTSGNTIYF.

On this clonotype itself: This may be a read error, as it is one base from a much larger clone. The chain links TRBV19 to TRBJ2-7, with 8 bases matching TRBD2. The V gene's germline CDR1 is LNHDA and CDR2 SQIVND (reference sequence). The CDR3 contains 14 residues. CDR3 coding DNA: TGTGCCAGTAGTCAACGGGAGGGCCCCTACAAGCAGTACTTC. Translating it yields CASSQREGPYKQYF.

The table lists this clonotype with a few counts. The chain joins TRBV11-2 to TRBJ2-1; no definite D call. Germline CDR1 and CDR2: SGHAT and FQNNGV. The CDR3 contains 14 residues. The V end was cut by 1 base, the J end by 9 bases, with 13 bases between. CDR3 residues: CASSLGGRASEQFF. Here the CDR3 DNA reads TGTGCCAGCAGCTTAGGAGGTAGGGCAAGTGAGCAGTTCTTC.

The table lists this clonotype with a few counts. The V and J genes are TRBV7-9 and TRBJ2-1; 13 bases map to TRBD2. CDR3 length: 15 residues. Germline CDR1 and CDR2: SEHNR and FQNEAQ (reference sequence). The trim removed 5 bases at V and 8 bases at J, leaving 6 bases unmatched. CDR3 sequence: CASSAGLAGDDEQFF. CDR3 coding DNA: TGTGCCAGCAGCGCCGGACTAGCGGGAGACGATGAGCAGTTCTTC.

The rearrangement uses TRBV5-1 and TRBJ1-1; no clear D gene. Per germline, CDR1 SGHRS and CDR2 YFSETQ. The V and J ends lost 4 bases and 3 bases respectively, with 13 bases between them. The CDR3 is 14 residues long. CDR3 in amino acids: CASSSDIGYTEAFF. For the CDR3, the DNA is TGCGCCAGCAGCAGCGATATAGGGTACACTGAAGCTTTCTTT.

The gene calls are TRBV7-3 and TRBJ2-2; 7 nucleotides line up with TRBD2. CDR1 is SGHTA, CDR2 FQGTGA, per germline. V was pared by 5 bases and J by 0 bases, with 3 bases of the junction left unmatched. The CDR3 contains 15 residues. The CDR3 loop is CASSPSGANTGELFF. The CDR3 DNA follows: TGTGCCAGCAGCCCTAGCGGTGCGAACACCGGGGAGCTGTTTTTT.

This clonotype has only a few counts. The rearrangement uses TRBV5-1 and TRBJ2-7, with D tentatively TRBD1 (7 bases). Germline values: CDR1 SGHRS, CDR2 YFSETQ. Trimming stripped 1 base from V and 6 bases from J, with 17 bases between. CDR3 length equals 15 residues. CDR3 residues: CASSLIWQGEAEQYF. In nucleotides, the CDR3 is TGCGCCAGCAGCTTGATCTGGCAGGGGGAGGCCGAGCAGTACTTC.

The chain has TRBV20-1 and TRBJ2-3; 9 bases align to TRBD2. Germline V lookup: CDR1 DFQATT, CDR2 SNEGSKA (reference sequence). The CDR3 runs 19 residues. The V segment lost 2 bases and the J segment 1 base; nucleotides outside the gene matches: 16. The CDR3 reads CSARPDFPSSGGRTDTQYF. In DNA form, the CDR3 reads TGCAGTGCTAGACCGGACTTTCCGTCGAGCGGGGGGCGCACAGATACGCAGTATTTT.

This clonotype was counted at least ten times. The CDR3, as DNA: TGTGCCAGCAGTTCAACAGGGTCTGGAAACACCATATATTTT. This codes for CASSSTGSGNTIYF. This sequence joins TRBV12-3 or TRBV12-4 and TRBJ1-3, with D tentatively TRBD1 (6 bases). The CDR3 consists of 14 residues. V lost 4 bases to trimming and J lost 1 base, with 8 bases between them.

At least ten counts were recorded for this clonotype. The J gene is TRBJ1-1, the V gene TRBV20-1; 7 nucleotides match TRBD1. Germline values: CDR1 DFQATT, CDR2 SNEGSKA (reference sequence). Germline trimming cut 3 bases from V and 3 bases from J; bases unmatched to any gene: 4. The CDR3 totals 13 residues. The CDR3 DNA follows: TGCAGTGCTAGCCGGGACAGATACACTGAAGCTTTCTTT. Translated, it gives CSASRDRYTEAFF.

The chain uses TRBV6-1 and TRBJ1-1, with D perhaps matching TRBD1 (5 bases). Between the trimmed V and J ends, which lost 10 bases and 1 base, there was a span of 13 bases. Per the germline V gene, CDR1 is MNHNS and CDR2 is SASEGT. The CDR3 is made up of 13 amino acids. The CDR3 DNA is TGTGCCACCCGAGAGGGGACGAACACTGAAGCTTTCTTT. Translated: CATREGTNTEAFF.

The chain uses TRBV10-3 and TRBJ1-1; no clear D. Germline CDR1 reads ENHRY; CDR2 reads SYGVKD. This CDR3 is built from 13 residues. V gave up 10 bases and J gave up 4 bases, with 16 bases separating them. CDR3 protein: CASRTDSVTEAFF. DNA of the CDR3: TGTGCCAGCAGAACAGACTCAGTCACTGAAGCTTTCTTT.

This clonotype was counted many times. V usage is TRBV10-3 and J usage is TRBJ2-4; D remains unclear. The CDR3 length is 16 residues. The V gene lost 3 bases and the J gene lost 6 bases, with 18 bases spanning the gap. Germline loops: CDR1 ENHRY, CDR2 SYGVKD. DNA of the CDR3: TGTGCCATCAGTGATTCGGGCAGCGAAGACGGAAACATTCAGTACTTC. Protein sequence: CAISDSGSEDGNIQYF.

V usage is TRBV12-3 or TRBV12-4 and J usage is TRBJ2-3, with 8 bases matching TRBD2. The V and J ends lost 6 bases and 2 bases, in that order; junction bases with no gene match: 13. There are 17 residues in the CDR3. The CDR3 sequence is CASSPTRGSGVTDTQYF. CDR3 bases: TGTGCCAGCAGCCCAACCCGGGGTAGCGGGGTCACAGATACGCAGTATTTT.